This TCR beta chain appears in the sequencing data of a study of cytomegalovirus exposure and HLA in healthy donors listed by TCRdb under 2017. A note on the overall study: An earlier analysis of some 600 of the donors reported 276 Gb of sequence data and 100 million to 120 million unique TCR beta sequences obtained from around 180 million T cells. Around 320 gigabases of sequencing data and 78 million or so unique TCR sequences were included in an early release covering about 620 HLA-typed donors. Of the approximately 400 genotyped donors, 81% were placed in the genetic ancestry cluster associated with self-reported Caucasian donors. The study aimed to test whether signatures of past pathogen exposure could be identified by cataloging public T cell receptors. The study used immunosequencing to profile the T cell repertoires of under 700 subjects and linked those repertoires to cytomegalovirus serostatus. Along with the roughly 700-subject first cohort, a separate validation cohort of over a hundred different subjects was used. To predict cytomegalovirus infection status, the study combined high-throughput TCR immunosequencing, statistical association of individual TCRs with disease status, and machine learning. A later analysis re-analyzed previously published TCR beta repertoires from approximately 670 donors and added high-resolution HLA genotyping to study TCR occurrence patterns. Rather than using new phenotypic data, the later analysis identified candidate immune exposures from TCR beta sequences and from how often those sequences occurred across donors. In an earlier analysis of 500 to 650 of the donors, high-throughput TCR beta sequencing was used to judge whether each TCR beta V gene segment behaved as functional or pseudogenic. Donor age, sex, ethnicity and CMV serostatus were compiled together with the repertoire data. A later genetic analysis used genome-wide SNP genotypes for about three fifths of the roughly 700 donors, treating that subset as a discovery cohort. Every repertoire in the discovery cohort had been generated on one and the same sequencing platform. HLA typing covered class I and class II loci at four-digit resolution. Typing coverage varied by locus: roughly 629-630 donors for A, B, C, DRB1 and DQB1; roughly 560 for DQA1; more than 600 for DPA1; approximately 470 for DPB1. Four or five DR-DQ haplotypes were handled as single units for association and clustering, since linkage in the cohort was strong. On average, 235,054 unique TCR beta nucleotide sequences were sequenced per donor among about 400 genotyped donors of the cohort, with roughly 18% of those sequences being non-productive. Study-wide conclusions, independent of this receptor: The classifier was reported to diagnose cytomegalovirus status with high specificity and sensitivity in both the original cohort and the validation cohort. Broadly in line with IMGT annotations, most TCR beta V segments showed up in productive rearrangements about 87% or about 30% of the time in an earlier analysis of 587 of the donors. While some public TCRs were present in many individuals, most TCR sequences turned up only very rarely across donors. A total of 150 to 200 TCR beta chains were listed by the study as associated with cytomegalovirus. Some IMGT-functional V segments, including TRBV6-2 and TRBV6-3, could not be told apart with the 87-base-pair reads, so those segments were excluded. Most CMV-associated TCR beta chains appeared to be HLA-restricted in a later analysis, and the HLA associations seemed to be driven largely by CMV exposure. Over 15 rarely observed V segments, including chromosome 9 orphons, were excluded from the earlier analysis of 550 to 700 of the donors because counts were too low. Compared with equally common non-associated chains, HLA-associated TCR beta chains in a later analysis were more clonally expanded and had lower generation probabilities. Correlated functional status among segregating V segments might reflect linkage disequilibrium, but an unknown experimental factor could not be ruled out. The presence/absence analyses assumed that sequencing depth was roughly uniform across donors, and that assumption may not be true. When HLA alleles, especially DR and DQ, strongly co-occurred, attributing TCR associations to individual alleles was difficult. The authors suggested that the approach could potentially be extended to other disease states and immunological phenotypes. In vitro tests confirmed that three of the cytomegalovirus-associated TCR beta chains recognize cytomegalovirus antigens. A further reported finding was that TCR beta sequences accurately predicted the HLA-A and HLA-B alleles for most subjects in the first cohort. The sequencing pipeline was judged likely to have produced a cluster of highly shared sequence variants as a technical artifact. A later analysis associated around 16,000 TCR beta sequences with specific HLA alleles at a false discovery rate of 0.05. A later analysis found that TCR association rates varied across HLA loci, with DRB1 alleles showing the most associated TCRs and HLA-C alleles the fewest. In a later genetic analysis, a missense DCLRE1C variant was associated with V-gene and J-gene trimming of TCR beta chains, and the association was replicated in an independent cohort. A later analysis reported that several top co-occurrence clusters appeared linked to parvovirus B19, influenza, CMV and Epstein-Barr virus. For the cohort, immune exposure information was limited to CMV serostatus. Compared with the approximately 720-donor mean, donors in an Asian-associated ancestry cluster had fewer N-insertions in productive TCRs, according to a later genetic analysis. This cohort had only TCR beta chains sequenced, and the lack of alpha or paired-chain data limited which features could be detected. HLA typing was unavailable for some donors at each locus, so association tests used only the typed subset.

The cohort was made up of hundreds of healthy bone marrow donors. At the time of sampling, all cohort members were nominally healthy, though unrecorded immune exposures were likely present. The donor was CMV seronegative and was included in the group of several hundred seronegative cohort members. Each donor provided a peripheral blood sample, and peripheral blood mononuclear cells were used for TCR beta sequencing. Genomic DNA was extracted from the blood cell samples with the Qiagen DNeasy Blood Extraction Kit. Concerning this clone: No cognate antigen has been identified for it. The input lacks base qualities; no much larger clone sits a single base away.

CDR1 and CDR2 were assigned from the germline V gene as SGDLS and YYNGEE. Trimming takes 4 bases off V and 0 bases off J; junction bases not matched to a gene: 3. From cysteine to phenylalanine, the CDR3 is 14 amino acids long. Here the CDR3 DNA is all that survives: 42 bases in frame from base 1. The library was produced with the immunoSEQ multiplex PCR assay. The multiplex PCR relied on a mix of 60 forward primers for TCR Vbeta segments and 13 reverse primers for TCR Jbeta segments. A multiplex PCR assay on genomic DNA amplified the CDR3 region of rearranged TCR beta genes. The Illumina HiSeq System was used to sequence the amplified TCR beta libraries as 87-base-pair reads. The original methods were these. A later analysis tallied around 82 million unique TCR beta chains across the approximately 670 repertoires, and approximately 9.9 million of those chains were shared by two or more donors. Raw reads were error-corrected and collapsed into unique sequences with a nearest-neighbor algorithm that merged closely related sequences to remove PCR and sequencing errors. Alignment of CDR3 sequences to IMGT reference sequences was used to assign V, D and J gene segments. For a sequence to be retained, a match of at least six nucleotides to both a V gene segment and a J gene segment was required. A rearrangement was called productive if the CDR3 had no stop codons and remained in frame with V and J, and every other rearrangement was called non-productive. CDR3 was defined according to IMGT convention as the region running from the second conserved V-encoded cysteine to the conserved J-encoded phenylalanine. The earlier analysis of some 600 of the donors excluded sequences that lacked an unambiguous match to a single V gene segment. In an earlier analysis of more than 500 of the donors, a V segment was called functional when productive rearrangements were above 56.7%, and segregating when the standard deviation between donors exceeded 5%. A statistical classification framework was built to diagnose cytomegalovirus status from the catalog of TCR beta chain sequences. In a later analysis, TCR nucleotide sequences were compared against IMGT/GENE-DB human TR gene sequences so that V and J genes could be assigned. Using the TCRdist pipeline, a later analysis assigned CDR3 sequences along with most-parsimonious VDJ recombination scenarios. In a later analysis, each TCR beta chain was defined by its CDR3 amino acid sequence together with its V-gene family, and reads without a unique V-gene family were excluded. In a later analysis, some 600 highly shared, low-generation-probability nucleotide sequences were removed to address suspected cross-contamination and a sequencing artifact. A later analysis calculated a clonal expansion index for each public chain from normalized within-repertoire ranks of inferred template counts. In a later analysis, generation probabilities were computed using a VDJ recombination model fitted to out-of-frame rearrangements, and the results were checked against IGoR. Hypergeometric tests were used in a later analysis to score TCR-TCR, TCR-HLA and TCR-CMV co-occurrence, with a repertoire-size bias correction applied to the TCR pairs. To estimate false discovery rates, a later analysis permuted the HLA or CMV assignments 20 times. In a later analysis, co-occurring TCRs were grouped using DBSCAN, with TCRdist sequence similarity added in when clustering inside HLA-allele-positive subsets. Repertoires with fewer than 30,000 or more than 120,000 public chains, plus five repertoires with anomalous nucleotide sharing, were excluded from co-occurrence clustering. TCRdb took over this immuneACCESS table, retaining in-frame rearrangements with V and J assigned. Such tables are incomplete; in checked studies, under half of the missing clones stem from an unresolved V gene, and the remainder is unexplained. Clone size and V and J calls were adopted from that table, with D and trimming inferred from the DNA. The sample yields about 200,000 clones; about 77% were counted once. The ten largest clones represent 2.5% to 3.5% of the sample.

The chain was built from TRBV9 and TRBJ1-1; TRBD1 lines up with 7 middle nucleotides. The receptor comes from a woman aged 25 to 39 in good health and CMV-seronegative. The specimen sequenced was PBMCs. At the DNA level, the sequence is TGTGCCAGCAGCCGACAGGGTGTGAACACTGAAGCTTTCTTT. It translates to CASSRQGVNTEAFF.